This passage covers 20 T cell receptor beta chains from one sample sequenced in a study of T cell responses to AZD1222 COVID-19 vaccine. Assay: immunoSEQ multiplex PCR; the TCRdb copy retains only in-frame clones and omits some. This sample has approximately 150,000 clones; around 91% occur once, and the top ten carry approximately 6.2%. Specimen: peripheral blood, collected 28 days after the second AZD1222 dose. The source is an adult who received the AZD1222 COVID-19 vaccine.

The chain is built from TRBV6-5 and TRBJ1-6, with a weak D call TRBD1 (6 bases). Trimming cost V 2 bases and J 6 bases, with 14 bases left between them. The CDR3 is 16 amino acids. From germline, CDR1 is MNHEY and CDR2 SVGAGI. CDR3 sequence reads: CASSYPVGGGNSPLHF. The CDR3 nucleotides read TGTGCCAGCAGTTACCCGGTGGGAGGGGGTAATTCACCCCTCCACTTT.

This clone was observed a single time. The V gene is TRBV29-1, the J gene TRBJ1-1; 10 bases are shared with TRBD1. CDR3 length equals 15 residues. V lost 7 bases, J lost 0 bases, and 8 bases stayed unmatched. Germline CDR1 and CDR2: SQVTM and ANQGSEA. As DNA, the CDR3 is TGCAGCGCTTGGGGACAGGGGTCGATGAACACTGAAGCTTTCTTT. It translates to CSAWGQGSMNTEAFF.

The gene calls are TRBV7-3 and TRBJ2-1, with 13 bases matching TRBD2. The CDR3 runs to 15 residues. Germline V gene data show CDR1 as SGHTA and CDR2 as FQGTGA. Losses at the gene ends were 6 bases for V and 8 bases for J; bases not matched to a gene: 7. The CDR3: CASSIGTSGIDEQFF. The CDR3, as DNA: TGTGCCAGCAGTATCGGGACTAGCGGGATCGATGAGCAGTTCTTC.

V gene TRBV28 combines with J gene TRBJ2-7; D remains ambiguous. The CDR3 consists of 16 residues. V lost 6 bases and J 1 base, leaving 19 bases between the germline ends. CDR1 and CDR2 from the germline V gene are MDHEN and SYDVKM. CDR3 DNA: TGTGCCAGCAGCCCTCATCCGGGCACGATTTCCTACGAGCAGTACTTC. Translating it yields CASSPHPGTISYEQYF.

The chain has TRBV30 and TRBJ2-5; D possibly corresponds to TRBD1 (6 bases). V lost 5 bases and J 7 bases, leaving 14 bases between the germline ends. This CDR3 comprises 12 residues. Germline V gene lookup returns CDR1 GTSNPN and CDR2 SVGIG (reference sequence). CDR3 bases: TGTGCCTGGGGATTCTTAGGGGGGACCCAGTACTTC. This gives the protein CAWGFLGGTQYF.

This chain joins TRBV6-1 and TRBJ1-2; perhaps TRBD1 as D (6 bases). The V gene lost 0 bases and the J gene lost 8 bases, with 16 bases spanning the gap. The germline CDR1 and CDR2 sequences are MNHNS and SASEGT. CDR3 length: 15 amino acids. The CDR3 spells CASSEAERGLRGYTF. DNA of the CDR3: TGTGCCAGCAGTGAAGCGGAAAGGGGGTTAAGGGGCTACACCTTC.

V is TRBV9 and J is TRBJ2-5, with D possibly called TRBD1 or TRBD2 (6 bases each). This CDR3 is built from 15 residues. Trimming removed 0 bases from V and 5 bases from J, with 14 bases in between. Germline V lookup: CDR1 SGDLS, CDR2 YYNGEE. CDR3 in amino acids: CASSVVGGSEETQYF. The CDR3 DNA sequence: TGTGCCAGCAGCGTAGTGGGGGGCTCGGAGGAGACCCAGTACTTC.

V usage is TRBV6-1 and J usage is TRBJ2-1; TRBD2 agrees at 8 bases. The CDR3 is made up of 16 amino acids. Germline trimming cut 3 bases from V and 4 bases from J; bases unmatched to any gene: 8. Germline V gene data show CDR1 as MNHNS and CDR2 as SASEGT. CDR3 sequence reads: CASSDRGGPGYNEQFF. DNA of the CDR3: TGTGCCAGCAGTGACCGGGGGGGCCCCGGTTACAATGAGCAGTTCTTC.

The chain recombines TRBV5-4 with TRBJ2-2; 8 positions agree with TRBD2. The germline V gene has CDR1 SGHNT and CDR2 YYREEE (reference sequence). There are 17 residues in the CDR3. J was trimmed by 3 bases and V by 3 bases; bases with no gene match: 10. The CDR3 is CASSSIQRERDTGELFF. Here the CDR3 DNA reads TGTGCCAGCAGCTCGATCCAGCGGGAGAGGGACACCGGGGAGCTGTTTTTT. The variable domain in full, completed from reference TRBV5-4 and TRBJ2-2, reads ETGVTQSPTHLIKTRGQQVTLRCSSQSGHNTVSWYQQALGQGPQFIFQYYREEENGRGNFPPRFSGLQFPNYSSELNVNALELDDSALYLCASSSIQRERDTGELFFGEGSRLTVL.

The genes are TRBV7-9 and TRBJ1-5; D possibly corresponds to TRBD1 (6 bases). This CDR3 region has 13 residues. CDR1 and CDR2 (germline): SEHNR, FQNEAQ (reference sequence). V was clipped by 6 bases and J by 7 bases, with 13 bases between them. CDR3 coding DNA: TGTGCCAGCAGGATGGGGGACAACCAGCCCCAGCATTTT. As protein: CASRMGDNQPQHF. Complete variable domain (other parts from reference TRBV7-9 and TRBJ1-5): DTGVSQNPRHKITKRGQNVTFRCDPISEHNRLYWYRQTLGQGPEFLTYFQNEAQLEKSRLLSDRFSAERPKGSFSTLEIQRTEQGDSAMYLCASRMGDNQPQHFGDGTRLSIL.

This rearrangement joins TRBV18 to TRBJ1-5; D ambiguous. Trimming shortened V by 5 bases and J by 0 bases, and 8 bases separated the two germline ends. The CDR3 is 14 residues long. Germline CDR1 and CDR2: KGHSH and LQKENI. The CDR3 DNA reads TGTGCCAGCTCAGGCGATTATAGCAATCAGCCCCAGCATTTT. This encodes CASSGDYSNQPQHF.

V and J are TRBV30 and TRBJ1-5, with D perhaps matching TRBD1 (5 bases). The CDR3 covers 14 residues. V dropped 2 bases and J dropped 7 bases, with 15 bases sitting between them. The germline V gene has CDR1 GTSNPN and CDR2 SVGIG (reference sequence). CDR3 residues: CAWSLKRGNQPQHF. The CDR3 nucleotides are TGTGCCTGGAGTCTCAAAAGGGGTAACCAGCCCCAGCATTTT. The full variable domain, with the rest looked up from reference TRBV30 and TRBJ1-5, is SQTIHQWPATLVQPVGSPLSLECTVEGTSNPNLYWYRQAAGRGLQLLFYSVGIGQISSEVPQNLSASRPQDRQFILSSKKLLLSDSGFYLCAWSLKRGNQPQHFGDGTRLSIL.

The rearrangement joins TRBV7-9 to TRBJ1-3; D gene uncertain. CDR1 is SEHNR and CDR2 is FQNEAQ in the germline V gene (reference sequence). V was cut by 2 bases and J by 3 bases, with 11 bases left in between. The CDR3 is 15 residues long. CDR3 sequence reads: CASSLTEGGGNTIYF. The CDR3 bases are TGTGCCAGCAGCTTAACCGAGGGAGGTGGAAACACCATATATTTT.

The V and J genes are TRBV3-1 (or the pseudogene TRBV3-2) and TRBJ2-7; no clear D. Deletions cut 3 bases from V and 2 bases from J, with 8 bases between. The CDR3 loop spans 13 amino acids. CDR1 is LGHDT, CDR2 YNNKEL, per germline (reference sequence). The CDR3 DNA sequence: TGTGCCAGCAGCCAGACTGCCGCCTACGAGCAGTACTTC. The encoded protein is CASSQTAAYEQYF.

V gene TRBV20-1 combines with J gene TRBJ2-5; D uncertain. The CDR3 totals 10 residues. Per germline, CDR1 DFQATT and CDR2 SNEGSKA (reference sequence). V lost 1 base to trimming and J lost 5 bases, with 2 bases between them. DNA of the CDR3: TGCAGTGCTAGAGGGGAGACCCAGTACTTC. Amino acids: CSARGETQYF.

The chain recombines TRBV3-1 (or the pseudogene TRBV3-2) with TRBJ2-7, with D unclear. Trimming took 1 base from V and 3 from J, leaving 1 base between them. CDR1 and CDR2 from the germline V gene are LGHDT and YNNKEL (reference sequence). The CDR3 covers 11 residues. The DNA for the CDR3 is TGTGCCAGCAGCCAAGTCTACGAGCAGTACTTC. The encoded protein is CASSQVYEQYF.

This rearrangement joins TRBV6-5 to TRBJ2-1, with 9 bases matching TRBD2. Germline CDR1 reads MNHEY; CDR2 reads SVGAGI. The V gene end was trimmed by 6 bases and the J gene end by 5 bases; junction bases not matched to a gene: 8. CDR3 length: 15 residues. CDR3 DNA sequence: TGTGCCAGCAGGCTATGGGGCGGGGGGGACAATGAGCAGTTCTTC. Its translation: CASRLWGGGDNEQFF.

The chain couples TRBV7-2 to TRBJ2-3; a possible D gene is TRBD2 (5 bases). V lost 0 bases, J lost 1 base, and 8 bases lay in between. The CDR3 loop spans 15 amino acids. The germline CDR1 and CDR2 sequences are SGHTA and FQGNSA. The CDR3 sequence: CASSLAGAGTDTQYF. In DNA, the CDR3 is TGTGCCAGCAGCTTAGCGGGAGCTGGCACAGATACGCAGTATTTT.

The rearrangement joins TRBV5-4 to TRBJ2-2, with a possible D match to TRBD1 (6 bases). This CDR3 contains 15 residues. Germline V gene lookup returns CDR1 SGHNT and CDR2 YYREEE (reference sequence). V shed 4 bases and J shed 1 base, with 11 bases lying between them. The CDR3 DNA reads TGTGCCAGCAGCCCACCACAGGGGAACACCGGGGAGCTGTTTTTT. The encoded protein is CASSPPQGNTGELFF.

The CDR3 nucleotides read TGCGCCAGCAGCTTGACACCCTCTAGCACAGATACGCAGTATTTT. It encodes CASSLTPSSTDTQYF. The genes are TRBV5-1 and TRBJ2-3; D gene unclear. From germline, CDR1 is SGHRS and CDR2 YFSETQ. The CDR3 is 15 amino acids. The V and J ends lost 1 base and 0 bases respectively, with 9 bases between them. The variable domain in full, with the rest retrieved from reference TRBV5-1 and TRBJ2-3, is KAGVTQTPRYLIKTRGQQVTLSCSPISGHRSVSWYQQTPGQGLQFLFEYFSETQRNKGNFPGRFSGRQFSNSRSEMNVSTLELGDSALYLCASSLTPSSTDTQYFGPGTRLTVL.